This T cell receptor (beta chain) is drawn from a study of cytomegalovirus exposure and HLA in healthy donors. This clone was observed a single time. Donors were ostensibly healthy at sampling, although undocumented immune exposures were probable. PCR used 60 Vbeta primers and 13 Jbeta primers. Generated by immunoSEQ multiplex PCR, the TCRdb table keeps only in-frame clones and is missing some. Here the sample spans 55,000 to 80,000 clones, roughly 82% being singletons. This receptor was obtained from a man in his late teens or twenties in good health and CMV-seronegative. The specimen was PBMCs.

The chain's CDR3 is CASSFDTGGYNEQFF. The CDR3 DNA reads as TGTGCCAGCAGCTTTGACACAGGGGGATACAATGAGCAGTTCTTC. The chain combines TRBV5-4 with TRBJ2-1, with 8 bases that match TRBD1. The CDR3 runs to 15 residues. V trimming: 2 bases; J trimming: 4 bases; junction bases outside the gene matches: 5. CDR1 and CDR2 from the germline V gene are SGHNT and YYREEE (reference sequence).